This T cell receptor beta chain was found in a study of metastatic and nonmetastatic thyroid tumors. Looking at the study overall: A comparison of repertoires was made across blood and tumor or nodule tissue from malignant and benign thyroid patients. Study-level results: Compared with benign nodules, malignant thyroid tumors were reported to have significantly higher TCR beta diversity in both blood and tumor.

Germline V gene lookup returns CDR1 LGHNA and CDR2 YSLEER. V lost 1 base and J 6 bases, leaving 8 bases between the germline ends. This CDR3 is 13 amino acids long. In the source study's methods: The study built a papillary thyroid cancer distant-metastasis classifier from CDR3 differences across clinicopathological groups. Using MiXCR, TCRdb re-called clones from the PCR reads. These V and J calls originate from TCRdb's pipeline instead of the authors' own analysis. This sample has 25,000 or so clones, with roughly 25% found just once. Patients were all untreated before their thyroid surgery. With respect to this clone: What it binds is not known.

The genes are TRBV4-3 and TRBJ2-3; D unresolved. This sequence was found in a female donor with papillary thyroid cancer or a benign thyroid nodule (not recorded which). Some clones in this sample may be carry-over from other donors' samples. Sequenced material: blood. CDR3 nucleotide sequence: TGCGCCAGCAGCCAAGCGCCCGGGGATACGCAGTATTTT. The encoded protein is CASSQAPGDTQYF.